This T cell receptor beta chain is drawn from a study of cytomegalovirus exposure and HLA in healthy donors. CDR1 is SGHDT, CDR2 YYEEEE, per germline. The CDR3 contains 17 residues. J gave up 5 bases and V 0 bases, and 9 bases lay outside the gene matches. This clone was detected a few times. PCR used 60 Vbeta primers and 13 Jbeta primers. The data were produced by immunoSEQ multiplex PCR, yet TCRdb's version contains in-frame clones alone and is incomplete. The profile shows about 130,000 clones, over 15% of them singletons. The source material was PBMCs. The source of this sequence is a female donor in good health and CMV-seropositive. This sequence joins TRBV5-6 and TRBJ2-5; TRBD2 agrees at 11 bases. The CDR3 spells CASSLALTSGSSETQYF. The CDR3 nucleotides are TGTGCCAGCAGCTTGGCGCTTACTAGCGGGAGTAGTGAGACCCAGTACTTC.